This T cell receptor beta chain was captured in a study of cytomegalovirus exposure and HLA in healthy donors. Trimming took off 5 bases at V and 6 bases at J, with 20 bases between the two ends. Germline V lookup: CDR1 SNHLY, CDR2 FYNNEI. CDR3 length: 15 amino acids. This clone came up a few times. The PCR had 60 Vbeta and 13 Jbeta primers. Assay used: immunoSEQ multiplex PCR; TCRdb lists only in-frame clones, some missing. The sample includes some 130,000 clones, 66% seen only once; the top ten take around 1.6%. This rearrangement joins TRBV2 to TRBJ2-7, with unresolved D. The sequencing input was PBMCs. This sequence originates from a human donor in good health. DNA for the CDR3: TGTGCCAGCAGTTACGAGAGCCCCCGGCTAGGCGAGCAGTACTTC. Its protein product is CASSYESPRLGEQYF.